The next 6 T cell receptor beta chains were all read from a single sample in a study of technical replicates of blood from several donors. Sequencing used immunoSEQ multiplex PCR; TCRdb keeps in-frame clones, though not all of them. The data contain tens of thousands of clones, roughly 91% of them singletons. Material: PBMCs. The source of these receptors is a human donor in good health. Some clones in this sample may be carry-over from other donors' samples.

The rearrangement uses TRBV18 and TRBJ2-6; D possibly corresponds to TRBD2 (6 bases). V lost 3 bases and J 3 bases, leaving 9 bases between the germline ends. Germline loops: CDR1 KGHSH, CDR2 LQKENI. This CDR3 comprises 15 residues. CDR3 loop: CASSPGAGGANVLTF. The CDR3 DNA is TGTGCCAGCTCACCGGGAGCGGGTGGGGCCAACGTCCTGACTTTC.

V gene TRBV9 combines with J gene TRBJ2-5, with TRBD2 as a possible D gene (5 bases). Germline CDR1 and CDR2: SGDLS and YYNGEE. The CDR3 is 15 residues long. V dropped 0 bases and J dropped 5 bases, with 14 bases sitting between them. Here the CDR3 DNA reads TGTGCCAGCAGCGTAGGAACAGTGCCGGGGGAGACCCAGTACTTC. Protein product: CASSVGTVPGETQYF.

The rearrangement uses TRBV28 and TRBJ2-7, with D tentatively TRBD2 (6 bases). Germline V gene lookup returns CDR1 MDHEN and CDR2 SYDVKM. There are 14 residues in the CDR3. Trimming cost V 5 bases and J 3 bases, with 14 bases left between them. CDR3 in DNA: TGTGCCAGCAGTCCTCCGGGGGTTGACTACGAGCAGTACTTC. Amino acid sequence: CASSPPGVDYEQYF.

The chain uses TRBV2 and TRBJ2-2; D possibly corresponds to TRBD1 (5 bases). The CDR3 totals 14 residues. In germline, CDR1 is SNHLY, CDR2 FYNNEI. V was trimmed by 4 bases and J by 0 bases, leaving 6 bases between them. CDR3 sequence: CASSGQTNTGELFF. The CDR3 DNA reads TGTGCCAGCAGTGGACAGACGAACACCGGGGAGCTGTTTTTT.

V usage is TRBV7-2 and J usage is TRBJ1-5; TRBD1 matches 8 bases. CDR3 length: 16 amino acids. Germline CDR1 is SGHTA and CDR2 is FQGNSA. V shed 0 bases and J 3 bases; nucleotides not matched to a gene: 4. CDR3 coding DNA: TGTGCCAGCAGCTTAGCAGACAGGGGTTCCAATCAGCCCCAGCATTTT. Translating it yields CASSLADRGSNQPQHF.

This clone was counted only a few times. CDR3 nucleotides: TGCGCCAGCAGCTCCGACGGGAGAACCCCACGCGAGCAGTACTTC. It translates to CASSSDGRTPREQYF. V is TRBV5-1 and J is TRBJ2-7; tentative D call: TRBD2 (6 bases). Trimming took off 3 bases at V and 6 bases at J, with 19 bases between the two ends. Germline assignment: CDR1 SGHRS and CDR2 YFSETQ. The CDR3 consists of 15 residues. Filled out from reference TRBV5-1 and TRBJ2-7, the complete variable domain reads KAGVTQTPRYLIKTRGQQVTLSCSPISGHRSVSWYQQTPGQGLQFLFEYFSETQRNKGNFPGRFSGRQFSNSRSEMNVSTLELGDSALYLCASSSDGRTPREQYFGPGTRLTVT.